The 14 T cell receptor beta chains in this list originate from one sample, sequenced in a study of T cells after yellow fever vaccination. TCRdb recomputed calls from the 5' RACE reads with MiXCR, one row per CDR3 protein. The sample yields some 390,000 distinct CDR3 sequences, around 6.5% seen once. The sequences come from PBMCs, collected 5 days after the yellow fever booster vaccination. The receptor set was obtained from a man between 25 and 39 years old who received the YFV17D yellow fever vaccine.

This clonotype turned up a few times. The chain uses TRBV5-1 and TRBJ2-5; a weak D match, TRBD2 (5 bases). Germline V gene data show CDR1 as SGHRS and CDR2 as YFSETQ. CDR3 size: 16 residues. V lost 4 bases and J lost 4, with 20 bases in between. CDR3 amino acids: CASSLVAGMSGETQYF. The CDR3, as DNA: TGCGCCAGCAGCCTTGTTGCTGGTATGAGCGGAGAGACCCAGTACTTC. Supplemented by reference TRBV5-1 and TRBJ2-5, the full variable domain reads KAGVTQTPRYLIKTRGQQVTLSCSPISGHRSVSWYQQTPGQGLQFLFEYFSETQRNKGNFPGRFSGRQFSNSRSEMNVSTLELGDSALYLCASSLVAGMSGETQYFGPGTRLLVL.

This clonotype was picked up many times. The chain joins TRBV3-1 to TRBJ2-7; perhaps TRBD1 as D (5 bases). Germline V gene sequence: CDR1 LGHDT, CDR2 YNNKEL (reference sequence). The CDR3 runs to 15 residues. V was pared by 0 bases and J by 3 bases, with 12 bases between. CDR3 sequence reads: CASSQDQDTIYEQYF. The CDR3 DNA sequence: TGTGCCAGCAGCCAAGACCAGGACACCATCTACGAGCAGTACTTC.

V gene TRBV7-3 combines with J gene TRBJ2-3; D perhaps matches TRBD1 (6 bases). Germline loops: CDR1 SGHTA, CDR2 FQGTGA. V was clipped by 0 bases and J by 6 bases, with 13 bases between them. CDR3 size: 15 residues. CDR3 loop: CASSLTGAGMDTQYF. The DNA for the CDR3 is TGTGCCAGCAGCTTAACGGGGGCTGGGATGGATACGCAGTATTTT.

This clonotype was observed many times. The chain recombines TRBV6-1 with TRBJ1-4; no firm D call. CDR3 length: 14 amino acids. Germline V gene data show CDR1 as MNHNS and CDR2 as SASEGT. V lost 5 bases and J lost 6, with 13 bases in between. CDR3 in amino acids: CASSQHAVDEKLFF. The DNA of the CDR3 is TGTGCCAGCAGTCAACATGCGGTTGATGAAAAACTGTTTTTT.

This clonotype has only a few counts. This chain joins TRBV5-1 and TRBJ2-2; D unresolved. This CDR3 region has 14 residues. Between the trimmed V and J ends, which lost 4 bases and 1 base, there was a span of 8 bases. Per the germline V gene, CDR1 is SGHRS and CDR2 is YFSETQ. The CDR3 protein is CASSANGNTGELFF. CDR3 in DNA: TGCGCCAGCAGCGCGAATGGGAACACCGGGGAGCTGTTTTTT. Combining the CDR3 with reference TRBV5-1 and TRBJ2-2 gives the whole variable domain KAGVTQTPRYLIKTRGQQVTLSCSPISGHRSVSWYQQTPGQGLQFLFEYFSETQRNKGNFPGRFSGRQFSNSRSEMNVSTLELGDSALYLCASSANGNTGELFFGEGSRLTVL.

This clonotype was recorded at least ten times. The chain joins TRBV5-1 to TRBJ2-1; D unclear. This CDR3 has 17 residues. V dropped 2 bases and J dropped 1 base, with 16 bases sitting between them. Germline V gene sequence: CDR1 SGHRS, CDR2 YFSETQ. DNA for the CDR3: TGCGCCAGCAGCTTTCCCCCGTCAGTCATGTCCTACAATGAGCAGTTCTTC. Its translation is CASSFPPSVMSYNEQFF.

The rearrangement uses TRBV5-1 and TRBJ2-5, with 9 nucleotides matching TRBD1. Trimming cost V 1 base and J 3 bases; bases outside gene matches: 4. Germline CDR1 and CDR2: SGHRS and YFSETQ. The CDR3 length is 15 residues. In DNA form, the CDR3 reads TGCGCCAGCAGCTTGACCGGGACAGGGAAAGAGACCCAGTACTTC. The encoded protein is CASSLTGTGKETQYF.

J is TRBJ2-7 and V is TRBV5-6, with TRBD2 as a possible D gene (5 bases). The CDR3 covers 17 residues. The V end was cut by 0 bases, the J end by 5 bases, with 21 bases between. Germline lookup yields CDR1 SGHDT and CDR2 YYEEEE. CDR3 region: CASSLAVGVGPKHEQYF. In DNA, the CDR3 is TGTGCCAGCAGCTTGGCGGTGGGAGTCGGCCCAAAGCACGAGCAGTACTTC.

The chain employs TRBV20-1 and TRBJ2-1, with D possibly TRBD1 on 6 matching bases. The CDR3 runs 14 residues. Germline CDR1 is DFQATT and CDR2 is SNEGSKA (reference sequence). Trimming took 3 bases from V and 4 from J, leaving 13 bases between them. The CDR3 region is CSASPRDTYNEQFF. The CDR3 bases are TGCAGTGCTAGCCCCCGGGACACATACAATGAGCAGTTCTTC.

The genes are TRBV6-5 and TRBJ1-2; possibly TRBD1 for D (5 bases). The CDR3 runs 12 residues. Germline lookup yields CDR1 MNHEY and CDR2 SVGAGI. Between the trimmed V and J ends, which lost 6 bases and 7 bases, there was a span of 12 bases. Here the CDR3 DNA reads TGTGCCAGCAGGCTGAGGGGCCTTGGCTACACCTTC. Translating it yields CASRLRGLGYTF.

This clonotype was seen ten or more times. The rearrangement joins TRBV20-1 to TRBJ2-1, with D perhaps being TRBD1 or TRBD2 (5 bases each). The CDR3 sequence is 14 residues long. The germline CDR1 and CDR2 sequences are DFQATT and SNEGSKA (reference sequence). V lost 3 bases, J lost 4 bases, and 13 bases lay in between. This CDR3 is CSARETGPYNEQFF. CDR3 nucleotide sequence: TGCAGTGCTAGGGAGACGGGACCGTACAATGAGCAGTTCTTC.

The J gene is TRBJ2-3, the V gene TRBV12-3 or TRBV12-4; 8 bases align to TRBD2. V was pared by 5 bases and J by 4 bases, with 5 bases of the junction left unmatched. The length of the CDR3 is 14 residues. The CDR3 sequence: CASSISGMADTQYF. The CDR3, as DNA: TGTGCCAGCAGTATTAGCGGGATGGCAGATACGCAGTATTTT.

Regarding this clonotype: Being one base from a much bigger clone, this may be a read error. This chain connects TRBV9 to TRBJ2-2; TRBD2 aligns across 14 bases. The V and J ends lost 0 bases and 10 bases, in that order; junction bases with no gene match: 8. The CDR3 is 17 residues long. Germline loops: CDR1 SGDLS, CDR2 YYNGEE. The CDR3 nucleotides read TGTGCCAGCAGCGTAGCGTGGACTAGCGGGAGGTCCGAGGAGCTGTTTTTT. Translating gives CASSVAWTSGRSEELFF.

In this sample, this clonotype turned up a few times. The rearrangement joins TRBV6-1 to TRBJ2-7; 10 positions agree with TRBD2. Germline assignment: CDR1 MNHNS and CDR2 SASEGT. The CDR3 has 14 amino acids. The ends lost 11 bases at V and 6 bases at J; junction bases unmatched: 13. The CDR3 reads CAGHSGRAWFEQYF. The DNA for the CDR3 is TGTGCCGGCCACAGCGGGAGGGCCTGGTTCGAGCAGTACTTC.